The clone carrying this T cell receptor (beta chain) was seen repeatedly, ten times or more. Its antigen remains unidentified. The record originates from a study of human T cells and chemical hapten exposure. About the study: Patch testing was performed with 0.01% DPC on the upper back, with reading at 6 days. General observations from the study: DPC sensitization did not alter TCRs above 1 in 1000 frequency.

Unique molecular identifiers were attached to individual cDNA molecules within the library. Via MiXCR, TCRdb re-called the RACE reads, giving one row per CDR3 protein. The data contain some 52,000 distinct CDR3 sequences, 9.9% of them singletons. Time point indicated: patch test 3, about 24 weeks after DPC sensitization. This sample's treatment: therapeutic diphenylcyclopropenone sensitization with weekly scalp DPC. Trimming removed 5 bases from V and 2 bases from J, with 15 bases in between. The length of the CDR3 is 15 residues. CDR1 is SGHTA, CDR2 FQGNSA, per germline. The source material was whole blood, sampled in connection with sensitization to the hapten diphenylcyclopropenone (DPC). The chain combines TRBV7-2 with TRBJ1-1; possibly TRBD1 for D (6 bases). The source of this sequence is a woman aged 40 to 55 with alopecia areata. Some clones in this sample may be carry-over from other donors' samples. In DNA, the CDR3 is TGTGCCAGCAGCCCCCAGGGACAACTAAACACTGAAGCTTTCTTT. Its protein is CASSPQGQLNTEAFF.